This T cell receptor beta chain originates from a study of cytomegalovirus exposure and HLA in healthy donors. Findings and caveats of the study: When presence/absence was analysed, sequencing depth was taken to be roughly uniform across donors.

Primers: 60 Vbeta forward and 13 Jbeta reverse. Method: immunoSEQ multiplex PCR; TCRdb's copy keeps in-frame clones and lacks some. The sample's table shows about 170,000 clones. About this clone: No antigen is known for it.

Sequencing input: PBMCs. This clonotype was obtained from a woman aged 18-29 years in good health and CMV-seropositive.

The CDR3 loop is CASSSLTGIYGYTF. The CDR3, as DNA: TGTGCCAGCAGTTCCCTGACAGGGATCTATGGCTACACCTTC. This sequence joins TRBV6-5 and TRBJ1-2; TRBD1 matches at 7 bases. This CDR3 is 14 amino acids long. Trimming cost V 4 bases and J 4 bases; bases outside gene matches: 6. Germline V CDR1 and CDR2: MNHEY, SVGAGI.